The 32 T cell receptor beta chains below all came from one sample that was sequenced in a study of breast tumors, draining lymph nodes, adjacent tissues. TCRdb re-derived calls from the multiplex PCR reads in MiXCR, one entry per CDR3 protein. The sample consists of about 230,000 distinct CDR3 sequences, roughly 32% of them appearing once. The lymph nodes were axillary draining lymph nodes from breast cancer patients. Sequencing was done on a sample of axillary lymph node tissue. The receptors here all came from a female donor with breast cancer. Some clones in this sample may be carry-over from other donors' samples.

This clonotype was picked up many times. This chain connects TRBV11-2 to TRBJ2-1, with 9 bases that match TRBD2. The CDR3 consists of 16 residues. Germline lookup yields CDR1 SGHAT and CDR2 FQNNGV. V trimming: 1 base; J trimming: 4 bases; junction bases outside the gene matches: 5. CDR3 residues: CASSLVGTSRYNEQFF. CDR3 in DNA: TGTGCCAGCAGCTTAGTAGGGACTAGCAGATACAATGAGCAGTTCTTC.

This clonotype was recorded many times. The gene calls are TRBV24-1 and TRBJ2-5; maybe TRBD1 (5 bases). Trimming stripped 0 bases from V and 4 bases from J, with 8 bases between. This CDR3 contains 14 residues. CDR1 and CDR2 from the germline V gene are KGHDR and SFDVKD. This CDR3 reads CATSDLRRGETQYF. The CDR3 region has the DNA TGTGCCACCAGTGATTTGCGAAGGGGAGAGACCCAGTACTTC.

The chain combines TRBV7-8 with TRBJ2-5; weak D call: TRBD2 (6 bases). Germline CDR1 SGHVS, CDR2 FQNEAQ. The CDR3 is made up of 17 amino acids. The V and J ends lost 2 bases and 3 bases respectively, with 19 bases between them. CDR3 nucleotides: TGTGCCAGCAGCTTAAACCGGGAGAACGAGGTCAAAGAGACCCAGTACTTC. Protein: CASSLNRENEVKETQYF.

Regarding this clonotype: One end of the junction is discordant with germline, which a read error may explain. This sequence joins TRBV6-1 and TRBJ1-4; D unresolved. CDR3 length: 13 amino acids. Germline V gene data show CDR1 as MNHNS and CDR2 as SASEGT. Here the CDR3 DNA reads TGTACCAGCAGTGAACACGGAGATGAAAAACTGTTTTTT. It specifies CTSSEHGDEKLFF.

The V call is TRBV20-1, the J call TRBJ2-7; D call uncertain. Germline lookup yields CDR1 DFQATT and CDR2 SNEGSKA (reference sequence). Between the trimmed V and J ends, which lost 1 base and 3 bases, there was a span of 13 bases. The CDR3 loop spans 14 amino acids. The CDR3 bases are TGCAGTGCTAGAGTGGCAGTATCCCTCTACGAGCAGTACTTC. As protein: CSARVAVSLYEQYF.

This clonotype was detected only a few times. The rearrangement joins TRBV13 to TRBJ2-7, with D hard to call. V lost 3 bases and J lost 0, with 12 bases in between. Germline V gene data show CDR1 as PRHDT and CDR2 as FYEKMQ (reference sequence). The CDR3 length is 15 residues. The CDR3 nucleotides read TGTGCCAGCAGCTTTCGGGCGACTGCCTCCTACGAGCAGTACTTC. Translation gives CASSFRATASYEQYF.

The table lists this clonotype with many counts. The chain is built from TRBV9 and TRBJ1-3; D is uncertain. The germline CDR1 and CDR2 sequences are SGDLS and YYNGEE. The CDR3 is 13 amino acids. V was cut by 1 base and J by 4 bases, with 6 bases left in between. The DNA of the CDR3 is TGTGCCAGCAGCGTAAGTGTCGGAAACACCATATATTTT. It codes for CASSVSVGNTIYF.

Comments on this clonotype: This may come from a read error, since a much larger clone is one base off. This chain uses TRBV20-1 with TRBJ1-2; D is possibly TRBD1 (6 bases). The CDR3 sequence is 12 residues long. Per the germline V gene, CDR1 is DFQATT and CDR2 is SNEGSKA (reference sequence). This chain's CDR3 is CSAPDSAYGSTF. The CDR3, as DNA: TGCAGTGCGCCGGACAGCGCCTATGGCTCCACCTTC.

This chain links TRBV2 with TRBJ1-2, with 9 bases aligning to TRBD1. CDR1 is SNHLY and CDR2 is FYNNEI in the germline V gene. There are 14 residues in the CDR3. V was clipped by 6 bases and J by 3 bases; unmatched bases: 5. The CDR3 protein is CASSGTGWDYGYTF. The DNA of the CDR3 is TGTGCCAGCAGCGGGACAGGGTGGGACTATGGCTACACCTTC.

In its sample, this clonotype was seen many times. This may come from a read error, since a much larger clone is one base off. This rearrangement joins TRBV11-2 to TRBJ2-5; D possibly corresponds to TRBD1 (6 bases). This CDR3 region has 14 residues. V was pared by 0 bases and J by 4 bases, with 9 bases between. Germline V gives CDR1 SGHAT, CDR2 FQNNGV. The CDR3 nucleotides are TGTGCCAGCAGCTTAGACCCAGGGGCAGAGACCCAGTACTTC. Protein product: CASSLDPGAETQYF.

About this clonotype itself: One end of the junction varies from germline; a read error may be responsible. The chain uses TRBV10-1 and TRBJ2-3, with 8 bases lining up with TRBD1. This CDR3 spans 15 amino acids. CDR1 and CDR2 (germline): WNHNN, SYGVQD (reference sequence). The CDR3 DNA is TGCGCCAGCAGTGGGAGAGGACAGGGAACAGATGCGCAGTATTTT. It encodes CASSGRGQGTDAQYF.

In this sample, this clonotype turned up many times. The V call is TRBV14, the J call TRBJ2-1; 7 bases map to TRBD1. Trimming removed 3 bases from V and 13 bases from J; junction bases left unmatched: 9. Germline CDR1 SGHDN, CDR2 FVKESK. The CDR3 has 13 residues. The CDR3 nucleotides are TGTGCCAGCAGCCAGAACCAGAGGGGGCCTCAGTTCTTC. Residues: CASSQNQRGPQFF.

In this sample, this clonotype turned up many times. The chain has TRBV20-1 and TRBJ2-2, with 10 positions matching TRBD2. V shed 3 bases, J shed 5 bases, and the junction held 6 bases outside the gene matches. This CDR3 comprises 15 residues. Germline V gives CDR1 DFQATT, CDR2 SNEGSKA (reference sequence). The CDR3 bases are TGCAGTGCTAGGGAGCCTAGCGGGAGTACCGGGGAGCTGTTTTTT. This codes for CSAREPSGSTGELFF.

This clonotype was detected many times. The chain carries TRBV5-4 and TRBJ2-1, with a tentative D call TRBD2 (5 bases). Germline V gene data show CDR1 as SGHNT and CDR2 as YYREEE (reference sequence). CDR3 length equals 16 residues. Deletions cut 0 bases from V and 6 bases from J, with 16 bases between. The CDR3 loop is CASSLALPYGVNEQFF. Here the CDR3 DNA reads TGTGCCAGCAGCTTGGCCCTTCCTTACGGGGTCAATGAGCAGTTCTTC.

This clonotype was observed at least ten times. The rearrangement links TRBV5-6 to TRBJ1-3; D gene uncertain. Per germline, CDR1 SGHDT and CDR2 YYEEEE. V was clipped by 2 bases and J by 4 bases, with 7 bases between them. CDR3 length equals 13 residues. DNA of the CDR3: TGTGCCAGCAGCTTAAATAAGGGAAACACCATATATTTT. Translating gives CASSLNKGNTIYF.

Comment on this clonotype: The junction and the germline gene differ at one end; a read error may be behind it. The chain joins TRBV20-1 to TRBJ1-4; D gene ambiguous. Germline V gene sequence: CDR1 DFQATT, CDR2 SNEGSKA (reference sequence). The CDR3 is 14 residues long. CDR3 sequence (DNA): TGCAGTGCTGAGGACCTGGCAACTAATGAAAAACTGCTTTTT. Residues: CSAEDLATNEKLLF.

This clonotype was recorded at least ten times. J is TRBJ2-7 and V is TRBV28; D uncertain. V lost 2 bases and J lost 6, with 20 bases in between. CDR3 length equals 16 residues. Germline CDR1 MDHEN, CDR2 SYDVKM. CDR3 residues: CASSLVVMGPNVEQYF. CDR3 in DNA: TGTGCCAGCAGTTTAGTAGTAATGGGCCCTAACGTCGAGCAGTACTTC.

About this clonotype: A much bigger clone sits one base away, suggesting this may be a read error. The genes are TRBV6-5 and TRBJ2-3; TRBD1 agrees at 8 bases. This CDR3 comprises 13 residues. Trimming removed 5 bases from V and 3 bases from J; junction bases left unmatched: 1. Per germline, CDR1 MNHEY and CDR2 SVGAGI. In DNA, the CDR3 is TGTGCCAGCAGTCACAGGGGGACAGATACGCAGTATTTT. Residues: CASSHRGTDTQYF.

This chain uses TRBV19 with TRBJ1-5, with 8 bases lining up with TRBD1. Germline V gene data show CDR1 as LNHDA and CDR2 as SQIVND (reference sequence). J gave up 2 bases and V 3 bases, and 3 bases lay outside the gene matches. This CDR3 is built from 15 residues. CDR3 region: CASSMQGQGNQPQHF. CDR3 DNA sequence: TGTGCCAGTAGTATGCAGGGACAGGGCAATCAGCCCCAGCATTTT.

In its sample, this clonotype was seen a few times. The chain carries TRBV6-1 and TRBJ2-2; 8 bases map to TRBD1. The CDR3 runs 15 residues. Germline loops: CDR1 MNHNS, CDR2 SASEGT. With V trimmed by 1 base and J by 6 bases, 4 bases remained unmatched. The CDR3 bases are TGTGCCAGCAGTGAAGTGGACAGGGTGGCCGGGGAGCTGTTTTTT. This encodes CASSEVDRVAGELFF.

This chain links TRBV27 with TRBJ2-7; D might be TRBD1 or TRBD2, each matching 5 bases. This CDR3 contains 15 residues. Deletions cut 5 bases from V and 4 bases from J, with 18 bases between. The germline gives CDR1 MNHEY, CDR2 SMNVEV (reference sequence). CDR3 loop: CASSHRGRVIYEQYF. In DNA form, the CDR3 reads TGTGCCAGCAGTCACCGGGGCAGGGTGATATACGAGCAGTACTTC.

The chain uses TRBV27 and TRBJ2-1; 8 bases align to TRBD2. CDR1 is MNHEY, CDR2 SMNVEV, per germline (reference sequence). The junction had 2 bases not matched to a gene; V was cut back by 3 bases and J by 4 bases. The CDR3 length is 14 residues. The CDR3 is CASSLLAGYNEQFF. DNA for the CDR3: TGTGCCAGCAGTTTGCTAGCGGGTTACAATGAGCAGTTCTTC.

This clonotype was observed many times. The genes are TRBV24-1 and TRBJ2-2; D is undetermined. CDR3 length: 14 amino acids. CDR1 and CDR2 from the germline V gene are KGHDR and SFDVKD. Trimming removed 6 bases from V and 0 bases from J, with 7 bases in between. The CDR3 nucleotides are TGTGCCACCAGTAAAGACACGAACACCGGGGAGCTGTTTTTT. This sequence encodes CATSKDTNTGELFF.

In this sample, this clonotype turned up many times. This sequence joins TRBV18 and TRBJ2-3, with unresolved D. In germline, CDR1 is KGHSH, CDR2 LQKENI. The V and J ends lost 6 bases and 0 bases respectively, with 10 bases between them. This CDR3 comprises 14 residues. Here the CDR3 DNA reads TGTGCCAGCTCGCGCCATCCTAGCACAGATACGCAGTATTTT. This gives the protein CASSRHPSTDTQYF.

As regards this clonotype: A single base separates this from a much larger clone, so it may be a read error. This chain joins TRBV4-2 and TRBJ2-1; 8 bases map to TRBD2. CDR3 length equals 15 residues. V lost 6 bases, J lost 4 bases, and 8 bases stayed unmatched. The germline V gene has CDR1 LGHNA and CDR2 YNFKEQ. This CDR3 reads CASSHSGDQYNEQFF. CDR3 coding DNA: TGTGCCAGCAGTCATAGCGGGGACCAGTACAATGAGCAGTTCTTC.

The CDR3 bases are TGTGCCTGTCAAAATAACGCCAATTACTACAATGAGCAGTTCTTC. It is translated as CACQNNANYYNEQFF. The chain recombines TRBV30 with TRBJ2-1; D unresolved. The CDR3 has 15 residues. V gave up 6 bases and J gave up 3 bases, with 18 bases separating them. The germline V gene has CDR1 GTSNPN and CDR2 SVGIG (reference sequence).

The table lists this clonotype with many counts. The gene calls are TRBV19 and TRBJ1-5, with D unclear. V was clipped by 8 bases and J by 9 bases, with 17 bases between them. This CDR3 has 13 residues. The germline CDR1 and CDR2 sequences are LNHDA and SQIVND (reference sequence). DNA for the CDR3: TGTGCCAGTCCTCCTAGCTGGTTTTGGCCCCAGCATTTT. It specifies CASPPSWFWPQHF.

The chain combines TRBV11-2 with TRBJ1-1; D is perhaps TRBD1 (6 bases). Looked up from germline, CDR1 is SGHAT and CDR2 is FQNNGV. The V gene lost 1 base and the J gene lost 7 bases, with 10 bases spanning the gap. The CDR3 covers 13 residues. CDR3 bases: TGTGCCAGCAGCTTAGCGGGGGCAATTGAAGCTTTCTTT. It is translated as CASSLAGAIEAFF.

Points on this clonotype: The junction differs from germline at one of its ends, possibly a read error. The V gene is TRBV20-1, the J gene TRBJ2-5, with 9 nucleotides matching TRBD1. Germline V gene sequence: CDR1 DFQATT, CDR2 SNEGSKA (reference sequence). The CDR3 loop spans 13 amino acids. The CDR3 sequence is CSARFPDRGSTFF. The CDR3 DNA sequence: TGCAGTGCTAGGTTTCCCGACAGGGGGTCGACTTTCTTT.

The chain carries TRBV7-3 and TRBJ2-5, with a weak D call TRBD2 (7 bases). Germline assignment: CDR1 SGHTA and CDR2 FQGTGA. The ends were cut back, 3 bases at V and 2 bases at J, with 13 bases in the middle. The CDR3 covers 15 residues. CDR3 amino acids: CASSLLGGPQETQYF. The CDR3 coding sequence is TGTGCCAGCAGCTTGTTGGGGGGGCCACAAGAGACCCAGTACTTC.

This clonotype was picked up one time. This rearrangement joins TRBV9 to TRBJ1-2, with D uncertain. The length of the CDR3 is 15 residues. Germline CDR1 reads SGDLS; CDR2 reads YYNGEE. V dropped 0 bases and J dropped 8 bases, with 17 bases sitting between them. In nucleotides, the CDR3 is TGTGCCAGCAGCGTAGTTGGAGCGGGCATACAGGGCTACACCTTC. Its translation is CASSVVGAGIQGYTF. The full variable domain, in which reference TRBV9 and TRBJ1-2 provide the parts outside the CDR3, is DSGVTQTPKHLITATGQRVTLRCSPRSGDLSVYWYQQSLDQGLQFLIQYYNGEERAKGNILERFSAQQFPDLHSELNLSSLELGDSALYFCASSVVGAGIQGYTFGSGTRLTVV.

This clonotype was detected ten times or more. The chain has TRBV6-2 or TRBV6-3 and TRBJ1-2; 7 nucleotides line up with TRBD1. The CDR3 extends over 15 amino acids. J gave up 1 base and V 2 bases, and 4 bases lay outside the gene matches. Per the germline V gene, CDR1 is MNHEY and CDR2 is SVGEGT. The CDR3 is CASSYGTVSNYGYTF. The CDR3 DNA is TGTGCCAGCAGTTACGGGACAGTCAGTAACTATGGCTACACCTTC.